These 22 T cell receptor beta chains share one sample of origin, sequenced in a study of T cells after yellow fever vaccination. TCRdb reprocessed the 5' RACE reads via MiXCR and lists one record per CDR3 protein. Here the sample spans 200,000 to 250,000 distinct CDR3 sequences, about 7% being singletons. The input for sequencing was CD4+ T cells sorted from PBMCs, taken 15 days after the yellow fever booster vaccination. These receptors were collected from a man aged 25 to 40 who received the YFV17D yellow fever vaccine.

This clonotype was detected ten times or more. The rearrangement joins TRBV6-1 to TRBJ2-1; possibly TRBD1 or TRBD2 for D (5 bases each). Germline CDR1 MNHNS, CDR2 SASEGT. V dropped 6 bases and J dropped 5 bases, with 23 bases sitting between them. The CDR3 length is 17 residues. CDR3 DNA sequence: TGTGCCAGCAGCCCCGTTTTAGTCGGGGCATTCGACAATGAGCAGTTCTTC. This gives the protein CASSPVLVGAFDNEQFF.

This clonotype was found many times. This chain links TRBV12-3 or TRBV12-4 with TRBJ2-2; 8 bases agree with TRBD2. The length of the CDR3 is 16 residues. Trimming at V came to 2 bases and at J to 4 bases, leaving 6 bases not matched to a gene. The CDR3 loop reads CASSLRAGEVTGELFF. Written as DNA, the CDR3 is TGTGCCAGCAGTTTAAGAGCGGGAGAGGTCACCGGGGAGCTGTTTTTT.

This clonotype was detected a few times. This chain joins TRBV29-1 and TRBJ1-1, with 7 bases matching TRBD1. The CDR3 has 11 residues. CDR1 and CDR2 (germline): SQVTM, ANQGSEA. The junction had 1 base not matched to a gene; V was cut back by 7 bases and J by 2 bases. CDR3 amino acids: CSGTGNTEAFF. CDR3 in DNA: TGCAGCGGGACAGGTAACACTGAAGCTTTCTTT.

J is TRBJ2-3 and V is TRBV30; maybe TRBD1 (5 bases). Trimming shortened V by 0 bases and J by 5 bases, and 12 bases separated the two germline ends. The CDR3 totals 14 residues. Germline CDR1 GTSNPN, CDR2 SVGIG (reference sequence). CDR3 region: CAWSVGPGLDTQYF. The CDR3 DNA follows: TGTGCCTGGAGTGTAGGTCCAGGGTTAGATACGCAGTATTTT.

This rearrangement joins TRBV20-1 to TRBJ1-5, with TRBD1 matching 8 bases. J was trimmed by 6 bases and V by 0 bases; bases with no gene match: 16. The CDR3 consists of 18 residues. The germline gives CDR1 DFQATT, CDR2 SNEGSKA (reference sequence). CDR3 sequence reads: CSARDDLMAGGRGQPQHF. CDR3 sequence (DNA): TGCAGTGCTAGAGATGATCTGATGGCAGGGGGCAGAGGTCAGCCCCAGCATTTT.

The rearrangement joins TRBV12-3 or TRBV12-4 to TRBJ2-3; D not certain. Deletions cut 8 bases from V and 2 bases from J, with 26 bases between. The CDR3 runs 18 residues. In DNA, the CDR3 is TGTGCCAGCGGCTTCGTCGGCCGGACCCCGATATACACAGATACGCAGTATTTT. It specifies CASGFVGRTPIYTDTQYF.

About this clonotype: Since a much larger clone is just one base distant, this may be a read error. The gene calls are TRBV20-1 and TRBJ2-7; D remains ambiguous. The CDR3 consists of 13 residues. V was trimmed by 6 bases and J by 1 base, leaving 13 bases between them. Germline V gene sequence: CDR1 DFQATT, CDR2 SNEGSKA (reference sequence). CDR3 coding DNA: TGCAGTGCCACCTTAGGCGGTTCCTACGAGCAGTACTTC. Protein: CSATLGGSYEQYF.

This clonotype has a count of ten or more. CDR3 sequence: CSANGGSTDTQYF. The CDR3 nucleotides are TGCAGTGCAAACGGGGGGAGCACAGATACGCAGTATTTT. The J gene is TRBJ2-3, the V gene TRBV20-1; TRBD2 matches at 7 bases. Germline trimming cut 6 bases from V and 0 bases from J; bases unmatched to any gene: 3. This CDR3 region has 13 residues. Per the germline V gene, CDR1 is DFQATT and CDR2 is SNEGSKA (reference sequence).

This clonotype was recorded at least ten times. The chain joins TRBV12-3 or TRBV12-4 to TRBJ2-7; TRBD2 aligns across 8 bases. This CDR3 is built from 14 residues. V lost 5 bases, J lost 4 bases, and 7 bases stayed unmatched. The CDR3 here is CASSPKASGYEQYF. The CDR3 DNA reads as TGTGCCAGCAGTCCCAAGGCTAGCGGGTACGAGCAGTACTTC.

As to this clonotype: This may stem from a read error, because a much larger clone lies one nucleotide away. The V call is TRBV5-5, the J call TRBJ2-5; D is unclear. V dropped 3 bases and J dropped 5 bases, with 11 bases sitting between them. Per the germline V gene, CDR1 is SGHKS and CDR2 is YYEKEE (reference sequence). This CDR3 has 13 residues. The DNA of the CDR3 is TGTGCCAGCAGCTCAGAAGGCACGGAGACCCAGTACTTC. This encodes CASSSEGTETQYF.

The sample holds a few counts of this clonotype. The rearrangement uses TRBV20-1 and TRBJ2-2, with D uncertain. Trimming removed 0 bases from V and 6 bases from J, with 8 bases in between. CDR1 is DFQATT, CDR2 SNEGSKA, per germline (reference sequence). CDR3 length: 13 amino acids. This CDR3 is CSARERRAGELFF. DNA for the CDR3: TGCAGTGCTAGAGAAAGAAGGGCCGGGGAGCTGTTTTTT.

There are a few counts of this clonotype. DNA of the CDR3: TGCGCCAGCAGCCCGAGGACTAGCCCCGGGGAGCTGTTTTTT. As protein: CASSPRTSPGELFF. The genes are TRBV5-1 and TRBJ2-2; 8 bases align to TRBD2. The length of the CDR3 is 14 residues. The germline V gene encodes CDR1 SGHRS and CDR2 YFSETQ. The V and J ends lost 4 bases and 6 bases, in that order; junction bases with no gene match: 5.

This clonotype was observed a handful of times. This rearrangement joins TRBV30 to TRBJ1-5; D unresolved. Germline CDR1 and CDR2: GTSNPN and SVGIG (reference sequence). This CDR3 is 13 amino acids long. V dropped 1 base and J dropped 3 bases, with 7 bases sitting between them. In DNA form, the CDR3 reads TGTGCCTGGAGTGGGGCAGTCAATCAGCCCCAGCATTTT. It yields the protein CAWSGAVNQPQHF.

The genes are TRBV4-2 and TRBJ2-5, with D hard to call. V was trimmed by 4 bases and J by 2 bases, leaving 11 bases between them. Germline V gives CDR1 LGHNA, CDR2 YNFKEQ. This CDR3 region has 14 residues. The CDR3 region has the DNA TGTGCCAGCAGCCCCACACCTGGGCAAGAGACCCAGTACTTC. Its protein is CASSPTPGQETQYF.

With respect to this clonotype: Being one base from a much bigger clone, this may be a read error. The chain combines TRBV11-2 with TRBJ2-3; D is uncertain. Germline loops: CDR1 SGHAT, CDR2 FQNNGV. This CDR3 is 11 amino acids long. Trimming took 4 bases from V and 6 from J, leaving 5 bases between them. CDR3 DNA: TGTGCCAGCAGCTCGTGTGATACGCAGTATTTT. Protein: CASSSCDTQYF.

In this sample, this clonotype turned up many times. The V and J genes are TRBV5-4 and TRBJ2-1; 11 bases line up with TRBD2. V gave up 3 bases and J gave up 4 bases; unmatched junction bases: 18. Germline V gene sequence: CDR1 SGHNT, CDR2 YYREEE (reference sequence). The CDR3 has 20 residues. The CDR3 DNA sequence: TGTGCCAGCAGCTCGCAGGGGGGCGCAGGGACTAGCGGAGGGTACAATGAGCAGTTCTTC. Translation: CASSSQGGAGTSGGYNEQFF.

The J gene is TRBJ1-1, the V gene TRBV18; D not resolved. V was clipped by 1 base and J by 6 bases, with 9 bases between them. Germline CDR1 is KGHSH and CDR2 is LQKENI. This CDR3 region has 13 residues. The CDR3 coding sequence is TGTGCCAGCTCACCACGCCAGGCCTCTGAAGCTTTCTTT. Protein: CASSPRQASEAFF.

This clonotype has a count of ten or more. The chain recombines TRBV20-1 with TRBJ2-7, with D tentatively TRBD1 (6 bases). The CDR3 has 13 amino acids. With 6 bases removed from V and 3 bases from J, the gap between germline ends came to 15 bases. Germline CDR1 and CDR2: DFQATT and SNEGSKA (reference sequence). CDR3 sequence (DNA): TGCAGTGCCCCGACAGGCCCAAGCTACGAGCAGTACTTC. Amino acids: CSAPTGPSYEQYF.

This clonotype was detected a few times. The CDR3 loop reads CASSLELAGGETQYF. As DNA, the CDR3 is TGTGCCAGCAGCTTAGAACTAGCGGGAGGAGAGACCCAGTACTTC. This rearrangement joins TRBV7-2 to TRBJ2-5; 12 bases line up with TRBD2. Germline trimming cut 1 base from V and 4 bases from J; bases unmatched to any gene: 1. This CDR3 contains 15 residues. The germline V gene has CDR1 SGHTA and CDR2 FQGNSA.

This clonotype has a handful of counts. The chain employs TRBV20-1 and TRBJ2-5, with 8 bases aligning to TRBD2. The trim removed 4 bases at V and 0 bases at J, leaving 7 bases unmatched. Germline lookup yields CDR1 DFQATT and CDR2 SNEGSKA (reference sequence). The CDR3 sequence is 15 residues long. The CDR3 spells CSAISLREDQETQYF. CDR3 sequence (DNA): TGCAGTGCTATTTCTTTGCGGGAGGACCAAGAGACCCAGTACTTC.

At least ten counts were recorded for this clonotype. The rearrangement joins TRBV7-2 to TRBJ2-1, with D maybe TRBD2 (5 bases). Trimming cost V 5 bases and J 0 bases, with 17 bases left between them. The CDR3 is made up of 17 amino acids. Germline CDR1 is SGHTA and CDR2 is FQGNSA. The DNA for the CDR3 is TGTGCCAGCAGCCCCACCTTAACCACTAGCTCCTACAATGAGCAGTTCTTC. This codes for CASSPTLTTSSYNEQFF.

V gene TRBV5-1 combines with J gene TRBJ2-5; 11 nucleotides line up with TRBD2. Trimming cost V 3 bases and J 5 bases; bases outside gene matches: 9. CDR3 size: 16 residues. The germline gives CDR1 SGHRS, CDR2 YFSETQ. The CDR3 protein is CASSSSPASGRETQYF. DNA of the CDR3: TGCGCCAGCAGCTCCTCCCCAGCTAGCGGGAGGGAGACCCAGTACTTC.